The 10 T cell receptor beta chains reported below all come from one sample, sequenced in a study of a mutant IDH1 vaccine in newly diagnosed glioma. The antigens for these receptors are not known. Time point described: week 11, during vaccination. Vaccination used 300 ug of mutant IDH1 20-mer peptide per dose, with topical imiquimod. TCRdb's copy holds only in-frame clones and misses some; the assay was immunoSEQ multiplex PCR. The data contain 110,000 or so clones, almost 90% of them seen just once; the ten biggest clones take up 0.61%. Sequences were derived from PBMCs, sampled from a glioma patient whose treatment included an IDH1 peptide vaccine. The origin of the receptors is a woman aged 50 to 60 with glioma.

This clone was observed a handful of times. Other nucleotide sequences from this sample produce the same CDR3. The chain combines TRBV6-6 with TRBJ1-5, with a possible D match to TRBD1 (6 bases). The germline V and J ends were trimmed by 5 bases and 5 bases, with 16 bases remaining between them. Germline V gene lookup returns CDR1 MNHNY and CDR2 SVGAGI (reference sequence). The CDR3 is 15 residues long. The CDR3, as DNA: TGTGCCAGCAGTCCCACAGGGTACAGGGATCAGCCCCAGCATTTT. Protein sequence: CASSPTGYRDQPQHF.

The V call is TRBV6-6, the J call TRBJ2-1; 10 bases map to TRBD2. This CDR3 is built from 14 residues. Germline V gives CDR1 MNHNY, CDR2 SVGAGI (reference sequence). J was trimmed by 10 bases and V by 4 bases; bases with no gene match: 7. This CDR3 is CASSSQTSGLEQFF. CDR3 DNA sequence: TGTGCCAGCAGTTCCCAGACTAGCGGGCTCGAGCAGTTCTTC.

This chain connects TRBV4-1 to TRBJ1-1; D is uncertain. V lost 1 base and J 5 bases, leaving 11 bases between the germline ends. Germline V CDR1 and CDR2: MGHRA, YSYEKL. The CDR3 totals 14 residues. The CDR3 protein is CASSQVPVGTEAFF. The CDR3 DNA is TGCGCCAGCAGCCAAGTCCCGGTGGGTACTGAAGCTTTCTTT.

V gene TRBV21-1 combines with J gene TRBJ2-2. TRBV21-1 is classified as a pseudogene. The CDR3 runs to 18 residues. In nucleotides, the CDR3 is TGTGCCAGCAGCAAAGTGATTGGGGTTGGAGATAACACCGGGGAGCTGTTTTTT. Translated, it gives CASSKVIGVGDNTGELFF.

The V call is TRBV5-1, the J call TRBJ1-4; possibly TRBD1 for D (5 bases). Germline V CDR1 and CDR2: SGHRS, YFSETQ. V dropped 4 bases and J dropped 0 bases, with 10 bases sitting between them. The CDR3 extends over 15 amino acids. In nucleotides, the CDR3 is TGCGCCAGCAGCGGCGACAGCGCAACTAATGAAAAACTGTTTTTT. Amino acid sequence: CASSGDSATNEKLFF.

The chain links TRBV7-9 to TRBJ2-3; 10 bases fit TRBD2. CDR1 and CDR2 from the germline V gene are SEHNR and FQNEAQ (reference sequence). The CDR3 extends over 14 amino acids. The J segment lost 9 bases and the V segment lost 4 bases, leaving 7 bases of the junction unmatched. CDR3 coding DNA: TGTGCCAGCAGCTCCGGGACTAGCGTCCCCACGCAGTATTTT. Its translation: CASSSGTSVPTQYF.

This clone has just one count. This chain links TRBV6-5 with TRBJ2-7; D is perhaps TRBD1 or TRBD2 (5 bases each). Germline CDR1 and CDR2: MNHEY and SVGAGI. V lost 10 bases and J 5 bases, leaving 18 bases between the germline ends. This CDR3 comprises 13 residues. DNA of the CDR3: TGTGCCACGAATGGTGGGGGAGCCCACGAGCAGTACTTC. Residues: CATNGGGAHEQYF.

The chain links TRBV19 to TRBJ2-1; D ambiguous. Germline V gene lookup returns CDR1 LNHDA and CDR2 SQIVND (reference sequence). The V end was cut by 9 bases, the J end by 5 bases, with 20 bases between. This CDR3 spans 15 amino acids. The CDR3 reads CARTSGLMRHNEQFF. Here the CDR3 DNA reads TGTGCCAGAACTTCGGGCCTTATGAGGCACAATGAGCAGTTCTTC.

The chain has TRBV7-2 and TRBJ1-1, with D unresolved. V lost 5 bases to trimming and J lost 4 bases, with 14 bases between them. The CDR3 is 14 residues long. In germline, CDR1 is SGHTA, CDR2 FQGNSA. CDR3 sequence reads: CASSPREGRTEAFF. The CDR3 nucleotides read TGTGCCAGCAGCCCGAGGGAGGGTCGCACTGAAGCTTTCTTT.

The V gene is TRBV9, the J gene TRBJ2-7; D is possibly TRBD2 (6 bases). The germline V gene has CDR1 SGDLS and CDR2 YYNGEE. This CDR3 contains 15 residues. V lost 0 bases and J 4 bases, leaving 14 bases between the germline ends. The CDR3 reads CASSVGLRGPYEQYF. CDR3 bases: TGTGCCAGCAGCGTAGGACTGCGGGGCCCTTACGAGCAGTACTTC. The full variable domain, with the rest looked up from reference TRBV9 and TRBJ2-7, is DSGVTQTPKHLITATGQRVTLRCSPRSGDLSVYWYQQSLDQGLQFLIQYYNGEERAKGNILERFSAQQFPDLHSELNLSSLELGDSALYFCASSVGLRGPYEQYFGPGTRLTVT.